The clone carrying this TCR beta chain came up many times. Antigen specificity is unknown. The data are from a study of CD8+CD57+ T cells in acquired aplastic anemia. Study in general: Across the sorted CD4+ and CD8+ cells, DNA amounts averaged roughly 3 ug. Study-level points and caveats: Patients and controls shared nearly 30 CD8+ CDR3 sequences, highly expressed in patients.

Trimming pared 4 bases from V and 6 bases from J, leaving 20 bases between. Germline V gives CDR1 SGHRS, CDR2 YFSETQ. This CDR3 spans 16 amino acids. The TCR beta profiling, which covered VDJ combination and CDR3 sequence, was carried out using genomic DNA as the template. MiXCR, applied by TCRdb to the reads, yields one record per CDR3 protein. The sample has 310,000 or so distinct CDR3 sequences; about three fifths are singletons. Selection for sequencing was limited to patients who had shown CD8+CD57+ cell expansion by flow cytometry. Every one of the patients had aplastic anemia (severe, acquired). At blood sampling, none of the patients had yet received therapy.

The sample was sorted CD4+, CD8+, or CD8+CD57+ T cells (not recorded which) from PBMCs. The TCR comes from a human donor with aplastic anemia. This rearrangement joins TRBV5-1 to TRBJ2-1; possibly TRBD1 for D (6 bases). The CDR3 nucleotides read TGCGCCAGCAGCCCACAGGGAAGAGACGTCTCCAATGAGCAGTTCTTC. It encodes CASSPQGRDVSNEQFF.